This T cell receptor beta chain was sequenced for a study of post-analysis software for immune sequencing data. For the study at large: Both relapsing-remitting and secondary progressive multiple sclerosis featured among the disease courses, as did progressive-relapsing multiple sclerosis.

Findings of the study overall: Controls' normalized Chao1 diversity significantly exceeded that of multiple sclerosis patients.

This clonotype has a single count. The antigen is not known. Sequencing libraries made from TCR beta cDNA carried unique molecular identifiers. In TCRdb, the PCR reads were re-called with MiXCR into one record per CDR3 protein. The top ten clones hold around 11% of a sample with 600,000 to 750,000 distinct CDR3 sequences, over 45% of them seen once. This clonotype originated in a girl aged 2 to 9 with multiple sclerosis. The sample taken for sequencing was blood.

Written as DNA, the CDR3 is TGTGCCATCAGCGCCCCGACAGGCACAGATACGCAGTATTTT. Its translation: CAISAPTGTDTQYF. The rearrangement joins TRBV10-3 to TRBJ2-3; a weak D match, TRBD1 (5 bases). Deletions cut 6 bases from V and 1 base from J, with 11 bases between. This CDR3 comprises 14 residues. Germline CDR1 and CDR2: ENHRY and SYGVKD.